Given below is one TCR beta chain in context. Its cognate antigen is unknown. The record originates from a study of shared clonotypes between healthy human individuals. The genomic DNA of each subset was split evenly across several immunoSEQ plates. This table comes from immunoSEQ multiplex PCR, and its TCRdb copy is limited to in-frame clones, with some not included. The sample has more than 2 million clones, approximately 92% seen once. In germline, CDR1 is SEHNR, CDR2 FQNEAQ (reference sequence). J lost 7 bases, V lost 6 bases, and 9 bases had no gene match. This CDR3 is built from 15 residues. CD45RO-negative cells were positively selected for CCR7, leaving out terminally differentiated effector memory CD45RA+ cells. Adult Caucasians living in Nashville, Tennessee made up all of the donors. Broader study findings: Sequencing depth was expected to affect clonotype sharing among donors. Memory subsets generally showed lower estimated richness than naive subsets.

The chain is built from TRBV7-9 and TRBJ2-2, with TRBD1 matching 9 bases. Sequencing was done on a sample of naive CD8+ T cells from PBMCs. This sequence originates from a young man in good health. Some clones in this sample may be carry-over from other donors' samples. The CDR3 reads CASRERTGANGELFF. The CDR3 DNA reads TGTGCCAGCAGAGAGAGGACAGGGGCGAACGGGGAGCTGTTTTTT.